These 29 T cell receptor beta chains share one sample of origin, sequenced in a study of cytomegalovirus exposure and HLA in healthy donors. The primer mix had 60 Vbeta and 13 Jbeta primers. Using immunoSEQ multiplex PCR, the repertoire was profiled, and TCRdb retains in-frame clones only, with some absent. The sample spans fewer than 95,000 clones; the ten largest clones claim 4% to 5.5%. Sequenced input: PBMCs. These receptor sequences come from a woman in her thirties or forties in good health and CMV-seropositive.

This chain connects TRBV28 to TRBJ2-4, with a possible D match to TRBD1 (6 bases). CDR3 length: 12 residues. Germline-derived CDR1 and CDR2 are MDHEN and SYDVKM. The V and J ends lost 5 bases and 8 bases respectively, with 10 bases between them. CDR3 sequence reads: CASSLQGHIQYF. DNA for the CDR3: TGTGCCAGCAGTCTACAGGGACACATTCAGTACTTC.

In nucleotides, the CDR3 is TGCAGCGGGGATACGACAGGGTCAGAGACCCAGTACTTC. It codes for CSGDTTGSETQYF. This rearrangement joins TRBV29-1 to TRBJ2-5; 7 positions agree with TRBD1. Germline values: CDR1 SQVTM, CDR2 ANQGSEA. The CDR3 is made up of 13 amino acids. V dropped 7 bases and J dropped 4; count of bases not matched to a gene: 9.

The chain employs TRBV19 and TRBJ2-5, with 8 positions matching TRBD2. V lost 5 bases and J lost 3; bases outside the gene matches: 5. The germline gives CDR1 LNHDA, CDR2 SQIVND (reference sequence). The CDR3 extends over 14 amino acids. The CDR3 reads CASSPGRAEETQYF. The CDR3 region has the DNA TGTGCCAGTAGTCCCGGGAGGGCCGAAGAGACCCAGTACTTC.

The chain uses TRBV15 and TRBJ1-5, with TRBD1 matching 8 bases. The CDR3 has 13 residues. Trimming took 3 bases from V and 6 from J; bases not matched to a gene: 1. Looked up from germline, CDR1 is LNHNV and CDR2 is YYDKDF (reference sequence). The CDR3 here is CATSRDRAQPQHF. DNA for the CDR3: TGTGCCACCAGCAGGGACAGGGCTCAGCCCCAGCATTTT.

The chain has TRBV4-2 and TRBJ1-1; D unclear. The ends were cut back, 4 bases at V and 10 bases at J, with 16 bases in the middle. CDR3 size: 13 residues. Germline CDR1 LGHNA, CDR2 YNFKEQ. In DNA, the CDR3 is TGTGCCAGCAGCCTTTTTTTGGGGAGCGGAGCTTTCTTT. This codes for CASSLFLGSGAFF.

The chain recombines TRBV5-1 with TRBJ1-6; 7 bases align to TRBD1. This CDR3 region has 14 residues. CDR1 and CDR2 from the germline V gene are SGHRS and YFSETQ. V trimming: 0 bases; J trimming: 10 bases; junction bases outside the gene matches: 4. CDR3 residues: CASSLGQGDSPLHF. The CDR3 DNA follows: TGCGCCAGCAGCTTGGGGCAGGGGGACTCACCCCTCCACTTT.

V is TRBV19 and J is TRBJ2-4; 13 bases agree with TRBD2. V was pared by 4 bases and J by 0 bases, with 3 bases of the junction left unmatched. The CDR3 has 17 residues. CDR1 and CDR2 (germline): LNHDA, SQIVND (reference sequence). This chain's CDR3 is CASSKGLAGLAKNIQYF. The CDR3 region has the DNA TGTGCCAGTAGTAAGGGACTAGCGGGACTAGCCAAAAACATTCAGTACTTC.

This chain links TRBV18 with TRBJ1-1, with 7 bases matching TRBD1. V shed 4 bases and J 3 bases; nucleotides not matched to a gene: 5. Germline CDR1 is KGHSH and CDR2 is LQKENI. The CDR3 has 14 residues. CDR3 sequence: CASSRNDRDTEAFF. In DNA, the CDR3 is TGTGCCAGCTCACGTAACGACAGGGACACTGAAGCTTTCTTT.

V and J are TRBV11-3 and TRBJ2-7, with TRBD1 identical over 7 bases. Trimming took 5 bases from V and 3 from J; bases not matched to a gene: 10. The germline V gene has CDR1 SGHNT and CDR2 YENEEA. The CDR3 length is 15 residues. The CDR3 region has the DNA TGTGCCAGCAGCCGGGGTGGAACAGGGGACTACGAGCAGTACTTC. It encodes CASSRGGTGDYEQYF.

The V gene is TRBV7-9, the J gene TRBJ2-5, with TRBD2 matching 9 bases. CDR1 is SEHNR, CDR2 FQNEAQ, per germline (reference sequence). This CDR3 is 16 amino acids long. The V segment lost 8 bases and the J segment 5 bases; nucleotides outside the gene matches: 15. This CDR3 reads CASRDKAGGPLETQYF. DNA for the CDR3: TGTGCCAGCCGAGACAAGGCGGGAGGGCCTTTGGAGACCCAGTACTTC. Based on the CDR3 plus reference TRBV7-9 and TRBJ2-5, the full variable domain is DTGVSQNPRHKITKRGQNVTFRCDPISEHNRLYWYRQTLGQGPEFLTYFQNEAQLEKSRLLSDRFSAERPKGSFSTLEIQRTEQGDSAMYLCASRDKAGGPLETQYFGPGTRLLVL.

The chain has TRBV4-2 and TRBJ2-2, with a tentative D call TRBD1 (5 bases). CDR3 length equals 17 residues. Germline loops: CDR1 LGHNA, CDR2 YNFKEQ. The V end lost 0 bases, the J end lost 4 bases, and 15 bases lay between the germline ends. This chain's CDR3 is CASSQDLHRRLTGELFF. CDR3 DNA sequence: TGTGCCAGCAGCCAAGATTTGCACAGGCGTCTCACCGGGGAGCTGTTTTTT.

The rearrangement joins TRBV10-1 to TRBJ2-1; perhaps TRBD2 as D (6 bases). Trimming pared 5 bases from V and 5 bases from J, leaving 16 bases between. Germline CDR1 is WNHNN and CDR2 is SYGVQD (reference sequence). CDR3 size: 15 residues. The CDR3 loop reads CASSPSGGYDNEQFF. The CDR3 DNA sequence: TGCGCCAGCAGTCCGAGTGGGGGGTATGACAATGAGCAGTTCTTC.

The rearrangement joins TRBV6-5 to TRBJ1-3; D not certain. This CDR3 contains 13 residues. The V gene's germline CDR1 is MNHEY and CDR2 SVGAGI. The CDR3 coding sequence is TGTGCTACAAGCAGGCGCTCTGGAAACACCATATATTTT. This codes for CATSRRSGNTIYF.

The gene calls are TRBV6-1 and TRBJ2-1, with TRBD1 matching 9 bases. Germline V gene lookup returns CDR1 MNHNS and CDR2 SASEGT. This CDR3 spans 12 amino acids. Trimming at V came to 11 bases and at J to 3 bases, leaving 2 bases not matched to a gene. The DNA of the CDR3 is TGTGCCGTGACAGGGGGCTACAATGAGCAGTTCTTC. Translating it yields CAVTGGYNEQFF.

V usage is TRBV7-3 and J usage is TRBJ1-1; D is perhaps TRBD1 (6 bases). The germline V and J ends were trimmed by 2 bases and 1 base, with 11 bases remaining between them. Germline V CDR1 and CDR2: SGHTA, FQGTGA. The CDR3 spans 15 residues. CDR3 nucleotide sequence: TGTGCCAGCAGCTTACAAGCAGGGGAGAACACTGAAGCTTTCTTT. Its protein is CASSLQAGENTEAFF.

V is TRBV10-3 and J is TRBJ1-2; possible D gene TRBD1, 6 bases. The CDR3 covers 15 residues. The V end was cut by 4 bases, the J end by 3 bases, with 15 bases between. Per germline, CDR1 ENHRY and CDR2 SYGVKD. DNA of the CDR3: TGTGCCATCAGTGCTAACCGTGGGGGCGACTATGGCTACACCTTC. Protein: CAISANRGGDYGYTF.

The rearrangement links TRBV7-9 to TRBJ1-2; D unresolved. The V and J ends lost 5 bases and 7 bases respectively, with 8 bases between them. This CDR3 region has 11 residues. CDR1 is SEHNR and CDR2 is FQNEAQ in the germline V gene (reference sequence). CDR3 DNA sequence: TGTGCCAGCAGCCGCACGGGTGGCTACACCTTC. Amino acids: CASSRTGGYTF.

J is TRBJ2-1 and V is TRBV2; tentatively, D is TRBD1 (5 bases). Deletions cut 7 bases from V and 8 bases from J, with 18 bases between. Per germline, CDR1 SNHLY and CDR2 FYNNEI. CDR3 length: 14 amino acids. CDR3 bases: TGTGCCAGCAACCCCCACCAAGGGGTGGATGAGCAGTTCTTC. Amino acids: CASNPHQGVDEQFF.

CDR3 nucleotide sequence: TGTGCCAGTACAGGGACCTCCTACAATGAGCAGTTCTTC. Its translation is CASTGTSYNEQFF. The J gene is TRBJ2-1, the V gene TRBV2, with a weak D call TRBD1 (6 bases). V lost 9 bases and J lost 0, with 9 bases in between. CDR3 size: 13 residues. Germline V lookup: CDR1 SNHLY, CDR2 FYNNEI.

This chain connects TRBV19 to TRBJ1-5, with 9 nucleotides matching TRBD1. This CDR3 spans 15 amino acids. CDR1 and CDR2 (germline): LNHDA, SQIVND (reference sequence). V trimming: 6 bases; J trimming: 3 bases; junction bases outside the gene matches: 6. The DNA for the CDR3 is TGTGCCAGTAGGGCCGGGACAGGGACCAATCAGCCCCAGCATTTT. Residues: CASRAGTGTNQPQHF.

This chain links TRBV25-1 with TRBJ2-3; the match to TRBD2 covers 8 bases. Germline V gene sequence: CDR1 MGHDK, CDR2 SYGVNS. J lost 3 bases, V lost 0 bases, and 2 bases had no gene match. The CDR3 is 15 amino acids. The CDR3 coding sequence is TGTGCCAGCAGTGAATACGGGGGGGTGACAGATACGCAGTATTTT. Translating gives CASSEYGGVTDTQYF.

The chain is built from TRBV5-1 and TRBJ2-1; 9 bases are shared with TRBD2. Germline V gene lookup returns CDR1 SGHRS and CDR2 YFSETQ. V trimming: 4 bases; J trimming: 4 bases; junction bases outside the gene matches: 6. This CDR3 is 15 amino acids long. The CDR3 loop is CASSGGLAGYNEQFF. The DNA for the CDR3 is TGCGCCAGCAGCGGGGGGCTAGCGGGATACAATGAGCAGTTCTTC. Full variable domain (missing parts from reference TRBV5-1 and TRBJ2-1): KAGVTQTPRYLIKTRGQQVTLSCSPISGHRSVSWYQQTPGQGLQFLFEYFSETQRNKGNFPGRFSGRQFSNSRSEMNVSTLELGDSALYLCASSGGLAGYNEQFFGPGTRLTVL.

The V call is TRBV5-8, the J call TRBJ1-4; 8 nucleotides agree with TRBD1. CDR3 length: 18 residues. Germline assignment: CDR1 SGHTS and CDR2 YDEGEE. The V and J ends lost 0 bases and 8 bases, in that order; junction bases with no gene match: 15. The CDR3 bases are TGTGCCAGCAGCTTGGAGCCGAGGACAGGGACTGTAGTCGAAAAACTGTTTTTT. It translates to CASSLEPRTGTVVEKLFF.

V gene TRBV28 combines with J gene TRBJ2-3, with 10 bases lining up with TRBD2. The CDR3 covers 14 residues. Per germline, CDR1 MDHEN and CDR2 SYDVKM. Trimming took 9 bases from V and 2 from J; bases not matched to a gene: 5. The CDR3 sequence: CARASGSFTDTQYF. Here the CDR3 DNA reads TGTGCCAGGGCTAGCGGGAGCTTCACAGATACGCAGTATTTT.

The chain employs TRBV5-1 and TRBJ2-5, with D perhaps matching TRBD2 (6 bases). Germline-derived CDR1 and CDR2 are SGHRS and YFSETQ. The CDR3 is 12 residues long. V was shortened by 4 bases and J by 4 bases, with 8 bases between the two germline ends. The CDR3 protein is CASSPGLETQYF. In nucleotides, the CDR3 is TGCGCCAGCAGCCCGGGACTAGAGACCCAGTACTTC.

The chain combines TRBV14 with TRBJ2-5; 8 nucleotides agree with TRBD1. The J call may be wrong; the DNA end is better matched by TRBJ2-7. The CDR3 totals 17 residues. Per the germline V gene, CDR1 is SGHDN and CDR2 is FVKESK. The chain's CDR3 is CASSPDEDRVWSYEQYF. In nucleotides, the CDR3 is TGTGCCAGCAGCCCCGACGAGGACAGGGTTTGGTCCTACGAGCAGTACTTC.

The rearrangement joins TRBV18 to TRBJ2-7; 8 bases fit TRBD1. The CDR3 totals 14 residues. The V and J ends lost 6 bases and 4 bases, in that order; junction bases with no gene match: 8. The germline gives CDR1 KGHSH, CDR2 LQKENI. The CDR3 DNA sequence: TGTGCCAGCTCCAGTGCGGGACAGGAGTACGAGCAGTACTTC. Translating it yields CASSSAGQEYEQYF.

The gene calls are TRBV28 and TRBJ1-3, with a weak D call TRBD1 (5 bases). Germline V gene sequence: CDR1 MDHEN, CDR2 SYDVKM. V was pared by 7 bases and J by 4 bases, with 17 bases between. The CDR3 is made up of 15 amino acids. The CDR3 DNA reads TGTGCCAGCACCCCGGCCGGGGGGGAAGGAAACACCATATATTTT. Translated: CASTPAGGEGNTIYF.

The chain couples TRBV18 to TRBJ2-3, with D possibly TRBD2 on 6 matching bases. V was pared by 3 bases and J by 1 base, with 11 bases between. CDR3 size: 15 residues. Germline CDR1 KGHSH, CDR2 LQKENI. CDR3 protein: CASSPRGGGTDTQYF. In DNA, the CDR3 is TGTGCCAGCTCACCCCGGGGCGGGGGCACAGATACGCAGTATTTT.